The 3 T cell receptor beta chains given below trace back to one sample, sequenced in a study of blood T cell repertoires in COVID-19. TCRdb keeps only in-frame clones here, not all; method: immunoSEQ multiplex PCR. Counted here are roughly 280,000 clones, 88% occurring once; the ten biggest clones make up about 3%. The specimen was PBMCs or T cells enriched from blood (not recorded which). These TCRs come from a woman aged 50 to 60 who had recovered from COVID-19.

The chain carries TRBV5-6 and TRBJ1-3, with D possibly TRBD1 on 5 matching bases. This CDR3 comprises 15 residues. Trimming removed 7 bases at V and 2 bases at J, with 16 bases between. Germline V lookup: CDR1 SGHDT, CDR2 YYEEEE. CDR3: CASVFRTTAGNTIYF. As DNA, the CDR3 is TGTGCCAGCGTCTTCAGGACGACAGCTGGAAACACCATATATTTT.

Only one count was recorded for this clone. The chain links TRBV30 to TRBJ1-6, with a possible D match to TRBD1 (5 bases). The V and J ends lost 7 bases and 8 bases respectively, with 12 bases between them. The CDR3 runs to 12 residues. CDR1 is GTSNPN, CDR2 SVGIG, per germline (reference sequence). Here the CDR3 DNA reads TGTGCCTCCGGGAGGGGCCATTCACCCCTCCACTTT. Amino acids: CASGRGHSPLHF.

The chain employs TRBV12-3 or TRBV12-4 and TRBJ2-7; D is possibly TRBD2 (5 bases). V was clipped by 3 bases and J by 2 bases, with 8 bases between them. The CDR3 is made up of 13 amino acids. The CDR3: CASSFGEPYEQYF. CDR3 sequence (DNA): TGTGCCAGCAGTTTCGGGGAGCCCTACGAGCAGTACTTC.